One sample yielded the 17 T cell receptor beta chains listed below, sequenced in a study of T cell responses to AZD1222 COVID-19 vaccine. Profiling relied on immunoSEQ multiplex PCR, and the TCRdb table lists in-frame clones only, not all of them. The table records tens of thousands of clones, 80% to 90% of them present only once. This specimen was peripheral blood, taken on day 0 of AZD1222 vaccination. Every receptor here comes from an adult in good health.

This clone was seen a single time. This chain uses TRBV27 with TRBJ2-1, with unresolved D. The CDR3 runs 16 residues. Germline CDR1 is MNHEY and CDR2 is SMNVEV (reference sequence). Trimming shortened V by 5 bases and J by 2 bases, and 16 bases separated the two germline ends. The CDR3, as DNA: TGTGCCAGCAGTCCTACGGACGCCCGGGCCTACAATGAGCAGTTCTTC. This encodes CASSPTDARAYNEQFF.

The chain uses TRBV27 and TRBJ1-5; tentative D call: TRBD1 (5 bases). Germline V gives CDR1 MNHEY, CDR2 SMNVEV (reference sequence). This CDR3 has 16 residues. V was pared by 5 bases and J by 3 bases, with 17 bases between. The CDR3 protein is CASSPRGIVVNQPQHF. The CDR3 bases are TGTGCCAGCAGTCCCCGGGGGATTGTCGTCAATCAGCCCCAGCATTTT.

The CDR3 DNA reads TGTGCCAGCAGCTTAAATTCACACTCTGGAAACACCATATATTTT. Amino acids: CASSLNSHSGNTIYF. The gene calls are TRBV7-6 and TRBJ1-3; D gene uncertain. V was trimmed by 2 bases and J by 0 bases, leaving 8 bases between them. The CDR3 totals 15 residues. Per the germline V gene, CDR1 is SGHVS and CDR2 is FNYEAQ.

This CDR3 is CASSSARGRVYNSPLHF. DNA for the CDR3: TGTGCCAGCAGCTCCGCTAGGGGGCGCGTCTATAATTCACCCCTCCACTTT. The rearrangement uses TRBV13 and TRBJ1-6; 7 nucleotides align to TRBD1. This CDR3 is built from 17 residues. J gave up 3 bases and V 4 bases, and 9 bases lay outside the gene matches. Germline V gene sequence: CDR1 PRHDT, CDR2 FYEKMQ (reference sequence).

The chain combines TRBV2 with TRBJ1-1; 9 nucleotides agree with TRBD1. The CDR3 runs to 15 residues. Germline V gives CDR1 SNHLY, CDR2 FYNNEI. The trim removed 7 bases at V and 5 bases at J, leaving 11 bases unmatched. This CDR3 reads CASIRRDREDTEAFF. The CDR3 region has the DNA TGTGCCAGCATTCGCCGGGACAGGGAGGATACTGAAGCTTTCTTT.

The chain joins TRBV11-2 to TRBJ2-3; 8 positions agree with TRBD1. Looked up from germline, CDR1 is SGHAT and CDR2 is FQNNGV. J gave up 0 bases and V 1 base, and 9 bases lay outside the gene matches. CDR3 length: 18 residues. The CDR3 loop is CASSLASQGALSTDTQYF. CDR3 bases: TGTGCCAGCAGCTTAGCAAGTCAGGGGGCGCTAAGCACAGATACGCAGTATTTT. Based on the CDR3 plus reference TRBV11-2 and TRBJ2-3, the full variable domain is EAGVAQSPRYKIIEKRQSVAFWCNPISGHATLYWYQQILGQGPKLLIQFQNNGVVDDSQLPKDRFSAERLKGVDSTLKIQPAKLEDSAVYLCASSLASQGALSTDTQYFGPGTRLTVL.

V is TRBV11-2 and J is TRBJ1-5, with a possible D match to TRBD1 (5 bases). Germline loops: CDR1 SGHAT, CDR2 FQNNGV. V shed 6 bases and J shed 4 bases, with 13 bases lying between them. The CDR3 spans 14 residues. The CDR3 coding sequence is TGTGCCAGCAGTCTGGGGGGTACGAATCAGCCCCAGCATTTT. It is translated as CASSLGGTNQPQHF.

The chain couples TRBV5-1 to TRBJ2-1, with 16 positions matching TRBD2. From germline, CDR1 is SGHRS and CDR2 YFSETQ. V trimming: 4 bases; J trimming: 0 bases; junction bases outside the gene matches: 7. This CDR3 comprises 19 residues. The CDR3 coding sequence is TGCGCCAGCAGCGGGACTAGCGGGGGGGCTCCGAGCTCCTACAATGAGCAGTTCTTC. This codes for CASSGTSGGAPSSYNEQFF.

The V and J genes are TRBV6-5 and TRBJ2-3; TRBD2 is a possible D gene (5 bases). The ends were cut back, 5 bases at V and 4 bases at J, with 10 bases in the middle. This CDR3 region has 13 residues. Germline CDR1 is MNHEY and CDR2 is SVGAGI. Here the CDR3 reads CASSRTDSDTQYF. As DNA, the CDR3 is TGTGCCAGCAGTCGGACGGACTCAGATACGCAGTATTTT.

V usage is TRBV7-2 and J usage is TRBJ1-6, with D maybe TRBD1 (5 bases). CDR3 length equals 14 residues. Germline V CDR1 and CDR2: SGHTA, FQGNSA. The ends were cut back, 5 bases at V and 6 bases at J, with 11 bases in the middle. The CDR3 sequence: CASSQGHFNSPLHF. CDR3 bases: TGTGCCAGCAGCCAAGGACACTTTAATTCACCCCTCCACTTT. The full variable domain, completed using reference TRBV7-2 and TRBJ1-6, is GAGVSQSPSNKVTEKGKDVELRCDPISGHTALYWYRQSLGQGLEFLIYFQGNSAPDKSGLPSDRFSAERTGGSVSTLTIQRTQQEDSAVYLCASSQGHFNSPLHFGNGTRLTVT.

The chain links TRBV6-5 to TRBJ1-5; D is perhaps TRBD1 (6 bases). Trimming pared 8 bases from V and 3 bases from J, leaving 11 bases between. Germline V gene data show CDR1 as MNHEY and CDR2 as SVGAGI. The CDR3 is made up of 13 amino acids. For the CDR3, the DNA is TGTGCCAGCCGACAGGAATCCAATCAGCCCCAGCATTTT. Its protein product is CASRQESNQPQHF.

This clone was seen just once. The genes are TRBV5-1 and TRBJ2-1, with 11 bases that match TRBD1. CDR1 is SGHRS, CDR2 YFSETQ, per germline. With V trimmed by 4 bases and J by 7 bases, 10 bases remained unmatched. This CDR3 has 16 amino acids. The CDR3 nucleotides read TGCGCCAGCAGCGCCTTGGACAGGGGGCAAACGAATGAGCAGTTCTTC. It is translated as CASSALDRGQTNEQFF. Looking up the rest from reference TRBV5-1 and TRBJ2-1 gives the full variable domain: KAGVTQTPRYLIKTRGQQVTLSCSPISGHRSVSWYQQTPGQGLQFLFEYFSETQRNKGNFPGRFSGRQFSNSRSEMNVSTLELGDSALYLCASSALDRGQTNEQFFGPGTRLTVL.

The chain links TRBV2 to TRBJ1-1; TRBD1 agrees at 8 bases. The germline gives CDR1 SNHLY, CDR2 FYNNEI. V lost 6 bases and J lost 1; bases outside the gene matches: 7. The CDR3 is made up of 15 amino acids. For the CDR3, the DNA is TGTGCCAGCAGCCTCGGACAGGGACGGAACACTGAAGCTTTCTTT. It is translated as CASSLGQGRNTEAFF.

The sample holds a few counts of this clone. The chain links TRBV18 to TRBJ1-2; D gene uncertain. V lost 6 bases, J lost 6 bases, and 11 bases lay in between. Germline CDR1 is KGHSH and CDR2 is LQKENI. There are 12 residues in the CDR3. The CDR3: CASSRAADGYTF. The CDR3 DNA reads as TGTGCCAGCTCCCGGGCAGCAGATGGCTACACCTTC.

The J gene is TRBJ1-1, the V gene TRBV3-1 (or the pseudogene TRBV3-2); D not certain. Germline-derived CDR1 and CDR2 are LGHDT and YNNKEL (reference sequence). The CDR3 is made up of 16 amino acids. Trimming removed 1 base from V and 1 base from J, with 13 bases in between. Here the CDR3 DNA reads TGTGCCAGCAGCCAAGCTGCCGGGCGAGGGAACACTGAAGCTTTCTTT. It codes for CASSQAAGRGNTEAFF.

This chain uses TRBV19 with TRBJ1-4; D is uncertain. The CDR3 spans 14 residues. V dropped 6 bases and J dropped 5 bases, with 13 bases sitting between them. Germline V gives CDR1 LNHDA, CDR2 SQIVND (reference sequence). The chain's CDR3 is CASSPVGKNEKLFF. CDR3 DNA sequence: TGTGCCAGTAGCCCGGTGGGGAAGAATGAAAAACTGTTTTTT.

The J gene is TRBJ2-2, the V gene TRBV9; maybe TRBD1 (5 bases). Between the trimmed V and J ends, which lost 2 bases and 7 bases, there was a span of 9 bases. The CDR3 has 13 residues. Per germline, CDR1 SGDLS and CDR2 YYNGEE. For the CDR3, the DNA is TGTGCCAGCAGCGTCCGAAGGGGCGGGGAGCTGTTTTTT. Translated, it gives CASSVRRGGELFF.